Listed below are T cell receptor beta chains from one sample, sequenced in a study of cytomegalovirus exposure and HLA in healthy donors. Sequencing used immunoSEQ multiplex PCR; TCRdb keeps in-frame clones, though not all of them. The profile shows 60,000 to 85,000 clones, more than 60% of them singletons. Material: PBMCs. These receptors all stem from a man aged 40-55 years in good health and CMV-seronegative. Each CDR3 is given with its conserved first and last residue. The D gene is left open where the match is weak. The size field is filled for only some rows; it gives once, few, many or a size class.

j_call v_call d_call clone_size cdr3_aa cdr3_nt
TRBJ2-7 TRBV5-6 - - CASSSGLKSYEQYF TGTGCCAGCAGCTCGGGACTCAAATCCTACGAGCAGTACTTC
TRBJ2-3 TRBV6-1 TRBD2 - CASSEEIAGGLDTQYF TGTGCCAGCAGTGAAGAGATAGCGGGAGGGCTAGATACGCAGTATTTT
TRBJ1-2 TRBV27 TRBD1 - CASSPTAKDREPGYTF TGTGCCAGCAGTCCGACAGCGAAGGACAGGGAGCCTGGCTACACCTTC
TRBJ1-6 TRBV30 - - CAWNPGHPDNSPLHF TGTGCCTGGAACCCGGGACATCCCGATAATTCACCCCTCCACTTT
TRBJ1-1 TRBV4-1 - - CASSQGAGAGMNTEAFF TGCGCCAGCAGCCAAGGAGCGGGGGCGGGAATGAACACTGAAGCTTTCTTT
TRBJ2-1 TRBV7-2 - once CASSPGTGDEQFF TGTGCCAGCAGCCCGGGAACCGGAGATGAGCAGTTCTTC
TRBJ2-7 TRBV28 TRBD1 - CASSYPNGQGHEQYF TGTGCCAGCAGTTACCCAAATGGACAGGGCCACGAGCAGTACTTC
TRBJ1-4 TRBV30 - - CAGRTASATNEKLFF TGTGCCGGCCGGACAGCCTCAGCAACTAATGAAAAACTGTTTTTT
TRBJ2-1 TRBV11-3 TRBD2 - CASSLESGSSYNEQFF TGTGCCAGCAGCTTAGAGAGCGGGAGCTCCTACAATGAGCAGTTCTTC
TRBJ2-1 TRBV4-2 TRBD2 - CASSSSGAGGSNEQFF TGTGCCAGCAGCTCCTCAGGAGCGGGAGGCTCCAATGAGCAGTTCTTC
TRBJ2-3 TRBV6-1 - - CASSRDSTDTQYF TGTGCCAGCTCACGGGATAGCACAGATACGCAGTATTTT
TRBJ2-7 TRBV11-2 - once CASSLGTTTSYEQYF TGTGCCAGCAGCTTAGGGACTACCACCTCCTACGAGCAGTACTTC
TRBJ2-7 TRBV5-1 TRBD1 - CASSGGQESSYEQYF TGCGCCAGCAGCGGCGGACAGGAGAGCTCCTACGAGCAGTACTTC
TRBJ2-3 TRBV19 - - CASSIRDSRRGDTQYF TGTGCCAGTAGTATTCGGGACTCGCGGAGGGGAGATACGCAGTATTTT
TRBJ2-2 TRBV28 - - CASSPMLAWGGELFF TGTGCCAGCAGCCCCATGCTAGCGTGGGGCGGGGAGCTGTTTTTT
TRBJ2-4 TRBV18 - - CASSPSSTRRGNIQYF TGTGCCAGCTCACCTTCAAGTACCAGGAGGGGAAACATTCAGTACTTC
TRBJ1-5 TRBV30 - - CAWSVLESSNQPQHF TGTGCCTGGAGTGTCTTAGAGTCTAGCAATCAGCCCCAGCATTTT
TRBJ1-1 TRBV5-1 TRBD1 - CASSPYGTVNTEAFF TGCGCCAGCAGCCCATACGGGACAGTAAACACTGAAGCTTTCTTT
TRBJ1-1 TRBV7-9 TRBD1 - CSSSPWTGEFNTEAFF TGTTCCAGCAGCCCCTGGACAGGGGAATTCAACACTGAAGCTTTCTTT
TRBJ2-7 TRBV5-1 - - CASSFRFMGDRSYEQYF TGCGCCAGCAGCTTTAGGTTTATGGGTGACAGATCCTACGAGCAGTACTTC
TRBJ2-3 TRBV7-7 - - CASSLGSGSDTQYF TGTGCTAGCAGCTTAGGATCAGGGTCAGATACGCAGTATTTT
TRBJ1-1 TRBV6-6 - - CASSHPLGAPSTEAFF TGTGCCAGCAGTCATCCGTTAGGGGCCCCGTCCACTGAAGCTTTCTTT
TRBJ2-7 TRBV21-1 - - CASRNRATLNHEQYF TGTGCCAGCAGGAACAGGGCCACCCTAAACCACGAGCAGTACTTC
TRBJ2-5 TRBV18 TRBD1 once CASSPGGTGIQETQYF TGTGCCAGCTCACCAGGGGGGACAGGGATTCAAGAGACCCAGTACTTC
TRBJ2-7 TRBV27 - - CASSFGSGLPYEQYF TGTGCCAGCAGTTTCGGCAGTGGACTTCCATACGAGCAGTACTTC
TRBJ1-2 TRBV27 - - CATRGSPYGYTF TGTGCCACTCGAGGGAGTCCCTATGGCTACACCTTC
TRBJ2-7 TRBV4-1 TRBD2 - CASSQFSSGALYEQYF TGCGCCAGCAGCCAATTTTCTAGCGGGGCCCTCTACGAGCAGTACTTC
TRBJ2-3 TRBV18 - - CASSPLTGGTSTDTQYF TGTGCCAGCTCACCCCTTACTGGCGGGACTAGCACAGATACGCAGTATTTT
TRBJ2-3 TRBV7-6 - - CASSSRGTTQYF TGTGCCAGCAGCTCGCGGGGCACTACGCAGTATTTT
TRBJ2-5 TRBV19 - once CASSIGAGRQKETQYF TGTGCCAGTAGTATAGGGGCGGGGCGCCAAAAAGAGACCCAGTACTTC
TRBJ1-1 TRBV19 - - CASRGLTGSKGEAFF TGTGCCAGTAGGGGATTGACAGGCTCTAAAGGTGAAGCTTTCTTT
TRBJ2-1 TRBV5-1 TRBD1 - CASSLGQGSNEQFF TGCGCCAGCAGCTTGGGACAGGGAAGCAATGAGCAGTTCTTC
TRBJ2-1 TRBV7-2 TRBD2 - CASSLGSGSYNEQFF TGTGCCAGCAGCTTGGGTAGCGGGAGTTACAATGAGCAGTTCTTC
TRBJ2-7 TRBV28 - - CASSPGLINEQYF TGTGCCAGCAGTCCCGGACTAATCAACGAGCAGTACTTC
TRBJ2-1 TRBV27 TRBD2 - CASSLLAGGLDEQFF TGTGCCAGCAGTTTGTTAGCGGGAGGGCTAGATGAGCAGTTCTTC
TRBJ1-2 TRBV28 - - CASSLIGDHGYTF TGTGCCAGCAGTCTCATCGGGGATCATGGCTACACCTTC
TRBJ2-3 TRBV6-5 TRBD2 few CASGRLAGSTDTQYF TGTGCCAGCGGGAGACTAGCGGGTTCCACAGATACGCAGTATTTT
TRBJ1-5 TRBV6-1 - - CASISPQGTQPQHF TGTGCCAGCATTTCCCCCCAGGGGACCCAGCCCCAGCATTTT
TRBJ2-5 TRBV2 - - CASSEAVSSQETQYF TGTGCCAGCAGTGAAGCGGTTTCTAGTCAAGAGACCCAGTACTTC
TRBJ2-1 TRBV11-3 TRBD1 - CASSHRDREYEQFF TGTGCCAGCAGCCACCGGGACAGGGAGTATGAGCAGTTCTTC
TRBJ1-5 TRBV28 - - CASLGVNQPQHF TGTGCCAGTCTCGGGGTCAATCAGCCCCAGCATTTT
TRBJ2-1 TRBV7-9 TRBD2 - CASSPSGRASDEQFF TGTGCCAGCAGCCCCAGCGGGAGGGCCTCCGATGAGCAGTTCTTC
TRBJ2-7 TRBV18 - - CASSIGGDPYEQYF TGTGCCAGCTCAATAGGGGGTGATCCCTACGAGCAGTACTTC
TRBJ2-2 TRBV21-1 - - CASSKETGWNTGELFF TGTGCCAGCAGCAAGGAGACAGGGTGGAACACCGGGGAGCTGTTTTTT
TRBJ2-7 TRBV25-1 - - CASSDGGFYEQYF TGTGCCAGCAGTGATGGGGGGTTCTACGAGCAGTACTTC
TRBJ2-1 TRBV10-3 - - CAISSLADEQFF TGTGCCATCAGTAGCCTAGCTGATGAGCAGTTCTTC
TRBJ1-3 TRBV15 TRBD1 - CATSRDRVEGNTIYF TGTGCCACCAGCAGGGACAGGGTTGAAGGAAACACCATATATTTT
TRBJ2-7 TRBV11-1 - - CASSDSTAYEQYF TGTGCCAGCAGCGACAGTACCGCCTACGAGCAGTACTTC
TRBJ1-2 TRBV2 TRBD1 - CASSAQGQLLNYGYTF TGTGCCAGCAGTGCACAGGGACAGCTACTTAACTATGGCTACACCTTC
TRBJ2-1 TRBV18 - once CASSLNRYDEQFF TGTGCCAGCTCACTAAACAGGTACGATGAGCAGTTCTTC
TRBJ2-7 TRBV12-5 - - CASGLLSNYEQYF TGTGCTAGTGGTTTGCTTAGTAACTACGAGCAGTACTTC
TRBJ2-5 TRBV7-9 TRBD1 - CSSSRGQGGETQYF TGTTCCAGCAGCAGAGGACAGGGCGGAGAGACCCAGTACTTC
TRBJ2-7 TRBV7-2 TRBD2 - CASSVGLAGGSYEQYF TGTGCCAGCAGCGTCGGACTAGCGGGAGGGTCTTACGAGCAGTACTTC
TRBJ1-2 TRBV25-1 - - CASSVQVHDTF TGTGCCAGCAGTGTGCAGGTTCACGACACCTTC
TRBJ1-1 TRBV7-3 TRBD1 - CASTRYRGNTEAFF TGTGCCAGCACCCGGTACAGGGGAAACACTGAAGCTTTCTTT
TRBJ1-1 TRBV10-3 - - CAISESSTGNTEAFF TGTGCCATCAGTGAGTCCTCGACGGGGAACACTGAAGCTTTCTTT
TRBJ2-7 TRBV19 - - CASSIGEGYEQYF TGTGCCAGTAGTATTGGAGAGGGCTACGAGCAGTACTTC
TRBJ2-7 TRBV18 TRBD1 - CASSPPDRGLHF TGTGCCAGCTCACCACCGGACAGGGGTTTACACTTC
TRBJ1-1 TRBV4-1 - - CASSAVGDTEAFF TGCGCCAGCAGCGCAGTCGGGGACACTGAAGCTTTCTTT
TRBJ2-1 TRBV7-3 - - CASSFHRDSYNEQFF TGTGCCAGCAGCTTTCACAGGGATTCCTACAATGAGCAGTTCTTC